This TCR beta chain was sequenced in a study of blood T cell repertoires in COVID-19. As originally analysed: Amplification from reference gene primers served as the basis for estimated nucleated cell counts. Measured with immunoSEQ multiplex PCR; TCRdb has only the in-frame clones, and not every one. The DNA gave D and trimming, while V, J and clone size come from that table. Of roughly 49,000 clones in the sample, more than 75% are singletons; the top ten hold 6.5%. CDR1 and CDR2 (germline): SGDLS, YYNGEE. The CDR3 is 17 amino acids. On this clone itself: The junction differs from germline at one of its ends, possibly a read error. Distinct nucleotide sequences in the sample also encode this CDR3.

The chain has TRBV9 and TRBJ2-3; 9 bases are a match to TRBD2. Sequenced: peripheral blood. This receptor was taken from a man between 45 and 60 years old with active COVID-19. The CDR3 loop is CARSVAGGRDYTDTQYF. For the CDR3, the DNA is TGCGCCCGCAGCGTCGCGGGGGGGCGGGATTACACAGATACGCAGTATTTT.